The clone carrying this T cell receptor beta chain was counted a few times. This entry belongs to a study of shared clonotypes between healthy human individuals. The table came from immunoSEQ multiplex PCR; TCRdb's copy has only in-frame clones and leaves some out. The sample carries about 1 million clones, about 80% recorded once. This clonotype was obtained from a young man in good health. Sequences were obtained from memory CD4+ T cells sorted from blood. Described subset: CD45RA-negative fraction.

CDR3 DNA sequence: TGTGCCAGCAGCTTGCCCACGTGGGGGCACACTGAAGCTTTCTTT. Translating it yields CASSLPTWGHTEAFF. The chain uses TRBV5-6 and TRBJ1-1, with D possibly matching TRBD1 (6 bases). CDR1 and CDR2 (germline): SGHDT, YYEEEE. Trimming cost V 1 base and J 3 bases, with 13 bases left between them. This CDR3 region has 15 residues.